Below, 5 T cell receptor beta chains from the same sample are listed, as sequenced in a study of cytomegalovirus exposure and HLA in healthy donors. Assay: immunoSEQ multiplex PCR; the TCRdb copy retains only in-frame clones and omits some. The table records under 200,000 clones, more than 80% of them present only once. Material for sequencing was PBMCs. These TCRs come from a man younger than 35 in good health and CMV-seropositive.

Remarks on this clone: The sample contains more than one DNA sequence encoding this CDR3. The chain joins TRBV6-5 to TRBJ2-7, with 13 nucleotides matching TRBD2. V trimming: 4 bases; J trimming: 4 bases; junction bases outside the gene matches: 4. Germline V gives CDR1 MNHEY, CDR2 SVGAGI. The CDR3 length is 15 residues. The CDR3 loop reads CASSWTSGSSYEQYF. CDR3 coding DNA: TGTGCCAGCAGTTGGACTAGCGGGAGTAGTTACGAGCAGTACTTC.

The chain employs TRBV19 and TRBJ2-1, with a possible D match to TRBD2 (6 bases). This CDR3 comprises 12 residues. V gave up 6 bases and J gave up 10 bases, with 13 bases separating them. Germline V gene sequence: CDR1 LNHDA, CDR2 SQIVND (reference sequence). Here the CDR3 reads CASSQPRGEQFF. CDR3 bases: TGTGCCAGTAGCCAACCCCGGGGGGAGCAGTTCTTC.

The chain recombines TRBV27 with TRBJ2-3, with TRBD2 matching 8 bases. The CDR3 extends over 15 amino acids. With 3 bases clipped from V and 6 bases from J, the junction kept 8 bases outside the gene matches. Germline lookup yields CDR1 MNHEY and CDR2 SMNVEV (reference sequence). The CDR3 nucleotides read TGTGCCAGCAGTTTCAAGCGGGAGTTGGGGGATACGCAGTATTTT. It encodes CASSFKRELGDTQYF.

The V gene is TRBV7-2, the J gene TRBJ2-2, with D maybe TRBD2 (6 bases). Per germline, CDR1 SGHTA and CDR2 FQGNSA. V shed 1 base and J shed 7 bases, with 10 bases lying between them. The CDR3 is made up of 14 amino acids. As DNA, the CDR3 is TGTGCCAGCAGCTTAGGGGGGGACGGCGGGGAGCTGTTTTTT. It is translated as CASSLGGDGGELFF.

V gene TRBV7-3 combines with J gene TRBJ2-6; TRBD1 might be the D (6 bases). Germline V lookup: CDR1 SGHTA, CDR2 FQGTGA. CDR3 length equals 20 residues. V was cut by 5 bases and J by 3 bases, with 26 bases left in between. The CDR3 here is CASSPYGAGQPQGGANVLTF. The CDR3, as DNA: TGTGCCAGCAGCCCCTACGGGGCAGGACAGCCTCAGGGTGGGGCCAACGTCCTGACTTTC.